The 28 T cell receptor beta chains below were found in one sample sequenced in a study of blood T cell repertoires in COVID-19. The table came from immunoSEQ multiplex PCR; TCRdb's copy has only in-frame clones and leaves some out. The table lists over 80,000 clones, roughly 80% of them singletons, with 9% to 12% in the top ten. The source material was peripheral blood. Receptors were obtained from a woman in her 70s with acute or convalescent COVID-19.

The chain uses TRBV7-9 and TRBJ2-5; a weak D match, TRBD2 (5 bases). There are 14 residues in the CDR3. V gave up 5 bases and J gave up 2 bases, with 12 bases separating them. Looked up from germline, CDR1 is SEHNR and CDR2 is FQNEAQ (reference sequence). The CDR3 is CASSVSGIQETQYF. CDR3 DNA sequence: TGTGCCAGCAGCGTCTCCGGGATACAAGAGACCCAGTACTTC.

This chain uses TRBV27 with TRBJ2-2; 8 nucleotides match TRBD1. After removal of 3 bases from V and 6 bases from J, the junction contained 0 bases not matched to a gene. Looked up from germline, CDR1 is MNHEY and CDR2 is SMNVEV (reference sequence). The CDR3 is made up of 13 amino acids. This CDR3 reads CASSFRGPGELFF. The CDR3 DNA sequence: TGTGCCAGCAGTTTCAGGGGGCCCGGGGAGCTGTTTTTT.

The chain employs TRBV5-6 and TRBJ1-2, with D hard to call. The CDR3 length is 15 residues. Trimming took 0 bases from V and 4 from J, leaving 13 bases between them. From germline, CDR1 is SGHDT and CDR2 YYEEEE. CDR3 residues: CASSLAGRLLYGYTF. In DNA form, the CDR3 reads TGTGCCAGCAGCTTGGCCGGCAGGCTACTCTATGGCTACACCTTC.

This clone was detected only once. This rearrangement joins TRBV5-1 to TRBJ1-3; D gene ambiguous. The V end was cut by 0 bases, the J end by 2 bases, with 9 bases between. The CDR3 has 15 residues. Per the germline V gene, CDR1 is SGHRS and CDR2 is YFSETQ. The CDR3 loop reads CASSLAVAAGNTIYF. CDR3 sequence (DNA): TGCGCCAGCAGCTTGGCCGTGGCAGCTGGAAACACCATATATTTT.

This clone came up once. This specimen includes other DNA sequences encoding the same CDR3. The rearrangement joins TRBV3-1 (or the pseudogene TRBV3-2) to TRBJ2-7, with 7 positions matching TRBD2. The CDR3 sequence is 13 residues long. The germline gives CDR1 LGHDT, CDR2 YNNKEL (reference sequence). V lost 1 base to trimming and J lost 3 bases; unmatched junction nucleotides: 0. The CDR3 nucleotides read TGTGCCAGCAGCCAAGGGACTAGCTACGAGCAGTACTTC. This translates into CASSQGTSYEQYF.

A single count supports this clone. The V call is TRBV7-8, the J call TRBJ1-2; 10 bases map to TRBD1. V lost 5 bases and J lost 3; bases outside the gene matches: 9. CDR1 and CDR2 (germline): SGHVS, FQNEAQ. The CDR3 totals 16 residues. This chain's CDR3 is CASSPTGQGEHYGYTF. CDR3 coding DNA: TGTGCCAGCAGCCCAACCGGACAGGGGGAACACTATGGCTACACCTTC.

V gene TRBV7-6 combines with J gene TRBJ2-1, with TRBD2 identical over 7 bases. Per the germline V gene, CDR1 is SGHVS and CDR2 is FNYEAQ. V lost 1 base, J lost 2 bases, and 8 bases stayed unmatched. The CDR3 totals 17 residues. For the CDR3, the DNA is TGTGCCAGCAGCTTAGTGTCGGGAGGTAGGGCCTACAATGAGCAGTTCTTC. Its translation: CASSLVSGGRAYNEQFF.

V and J are TRBV7-9 and TRBJ1-5, with D uncertain. The V end lost 5 bases, the J end lost 2 bases, and 13 bases lay between the germline ends. From germline, CDR1 is SEHNR and CDR2 FQNEAQ (reference sequence). This CDR3 spans 15 amino acids. CDR3 in DNA: TGTGCCAGCAGCCCAGGAGGGTACGGCAATCAGCCCCAGCATTTT. Amino acid sequence: CASSPGGYGNQPQHF.

The chain carries TRBV5-1 and TRBJ2-7; weak D call: TRBD1 (5 bases). V was shortened by 7 bases and J by 1 base, with 12 bases between the two germline ends. Germline CDR1 is SGHRS and CDR2 is YFSETQ. The CDR3 extends over 13 amino acids. Written as DNA, the CDR3 is TGCGCCAGCTCCAGGCAGGGTTCCTACGAGCAGTACTTC. Amino acids: CASSRQGSYEQYF.

This chain links TRBV5-6 with TRBJ2-7, with 8 bases identical to TRBD2. The CDR3 runs 13 residues. Germline V lookup: CDR1 SGHDT, CDR2 YYEEEE. V dropped 4 bases and J dropped 7; count of bases not matched to a gene: 7. CDR3 in amino acids: CASSPGGPGEQYF. In DNA, the CDR3 is TGTGCCAGCAGCCCGGGGGGGCCGGGAGAGCAGTACTTC. The full variable domain, in which reference TRBV5-6 and TRBJ2-7 provide the parts outside the CDR3, is DAGVTQSPTHLIKTRGQQVTLRCSPKSGHDTVSWYQQALGQGPQFIFQYYEEEERQRGNFPDRFSGHQFPNYSSELNVNALLLGDSALYLCASSPGGPGEQYFGPGTRLTVT.

This clone was detected a few times. This chain links TRBV6-2 or TRBV6-3 with TRBJ1-5, with TRBD1 identical over 7 bases. Germline V gives CDR1 MNHEY, CDR2 SVGEGT. Losses at the gene ends were 6 bases for V and 9 bases for J; bases not matched to a gene: 8. The CDR3 has 13 residues. This CDR3 is CASSPTGSGPQHF. The CDR3 DNA is TGTGCCAGCAGCCCGACAGGGTCGGGGCCCCAGCATTTT.

The chain uses TRBV5-1 and TRBJ1-2; D uncertain. Germline V lookup: CDR1 SGHRS, CDR2 YFSETQ. V was trimmed by 5 bases and J by 0 bases, leaving 14 bases between them. This CDR3 is 15 amino acids long. CDR3 sequence reads: CASSISQLPNYGYTF. The CDR3, as DNA: TGCGCCAGCAGTATCTCACAGCTACCTAACTATGGCTACACCTTC.

Only a few counts were recorded for this clone. The chain employs TRBV27 and TRBJ1-1, with 7 nucleotides matching TRBD1. V was pared by 2 bases and J by 2 bases, with 8 bases of the junction left unmatched. Germline lookup yields CDR1 MNHEY and CDR2 SMNVEV (reference sequence). This CDR3 has 16 amino acids. The CDR3 sequence: CASSLRTGRGNTEAFF. As DNA, the CDR3 is TGTGCCAGCAGTTTAAGGACAGGCCGGGGCAACACTGAAGCTTTCTTT.

V gene TRBV9 combines with J gene TRBJ1-2; tentative D call: TRBD1 (6 bases). This CDR3 is 14 amino acids long. The germline V gene has CDR1 SGDLS and CDR2 YYNGEE. V was shortened by 0 bases and J by 6 bases, with 12 bases between the two germline ends. The CDR3 DNA reads TGTGCCAGCAGCGTAGGTCAGGGGATAGATGGCTACACCTTC. This translates into CASSVGQGIDGYTF.

V gene TRBV29-1 combines with J gene TRBJ2-2; the match to TRBD2 covers 8 bases. CDR1 and CDR2 (germline): SQVTM, ANQGSEA. V trimming: 0 bases; J trimming: 2 bases; junction bases outside the gene matches: 17. The CDR3 extends over 20 amino acids. The CDR3 coding sequence is TGCAGCGTTGAAGATCTGGGAAGCGGGAGTTTCCACAAAAACACCGGGGAGCTGTTTTTT. This translates into CSVEDLGSGSFHKNTGELFF.

This clone was counted only a few times. Other DNA sequences in the sample encode the same CDR3. The chain links TRBV6-1 to TRBJ1-6, with a weak D call TRBD1 (5 bases). Looked up from germline, CDR1 is MNHNS and CDR2 is SASEGT. V shed 1 base and J shed 4 bases, with 11 bases lying between them. This CDR3 comprises 16 residues. The CDR3 reads CASSEDRDSYNSPLHF. As DNA, the CDR3 is TGTGCCAGCAGTGAAGACAGAGACAGTTATAATTCACCCCTCCACTTT.

This clone was counted a single time. V and J are TRBV24-1 and TRBJ2-1; 8 bases line up with TRBD1. The CDR3 is made up of 15 amino acids. The ends lost 3 bases at V and 6 bases at J; junction bases unmatched: 6. Germline CDR1 KGHDR, CDR2 SFDVKD. The CDR3 spells CATSDRGQGRNEQFF. The CDR3 DNA reads TGTGCCACCAGTGATCGTGGACAGGGTCGCAATGAGCAGTTCTTC.

V usage is TRBV27 and J usage is TRBJ1-5, with 7 bases lining up with TRBD1. J was trimmed by 6 bases and V by 2 bases; bases with no gene match: 7. This CDR3 is built from 15 residues. Germline V gene data show CDR1 as MNHEY and CDR2 as SMNVEV (reference sequence). The CDR3 sequence: CASSLTQGLGQPQHF. The DNA for the CDR3 is TGTGCCAGCAGTTTAACACAGGGGCTCGGTCAGCCCCAGCATTTT.

V is TRBV19 and J is TRBJ2-3, with 9 positions matching TRBD2. This CDR3 region has 17 residues. Trimming at V came to 5 bases and at J to 0 bases, leaving 9 bases not matched to a gene. The germline V gene encodes CDR1 LNHDA and CDR2 SQIVND (reference sequence). DNA for the CDR3: TGTGCCAGTAGTGAATGGTCTAGCGGGGCCAGCACAGATACGCAGTATTTT. This gives the protein CASSEWSSGASTDTQYF.

The chain employs TRBV19 and TRBJ2-1; D is possibly TRBD1 (7 bases). Trimming pared 1 base from V and 4 bases from J, leaving 14 bases between. This CDR3 is built from 16 residues. CDR1 LNHDA and CDR2 SQIVND come from the germline V gene (reference sequence). For the CDR3, the DNA is TGTGCCAGTAGTATAGGGGGGGACAGAGGATACAATGAGCAGTTCTTC. This translates into CASSIGGDRGYNEQFF.

The V and J genes are TRBV2 and TRBJ2-7, with D unresolved. Trimming removed 1 base at V and 4 bases at J, with 14 bases between. The CDR3 contains 15 residues. Germline V gene data show CDR1 as SNHLY and CDR2 as FYNNEI. DNA for the CDR3: TGTGCCAGCAGTGAAGGAAGACGACTGGCATACGAGCAGTACTTC. Encoded protein: CASSEGRRLAYEQYF.

CDR3 protein: CASSGRAGSYEQYF. The CDR3 DNA reads as TGCGCCAGCAGCGGCCGAGCAGGCTCCTACGAGCAGTACTTC. The chain recombines TRBV10-2 with TRBJ2-7; no firm D call. This CDR3 region has 14 residues. Trimming took 6 bases from V and 0 from J, leaving 12 bases between them. The germline CDR1 and CDR2 sequences are WSHSY and SAAADI.

The gene calls are TRBV6-1 and TRBJ2-3, with TRBD2 as a possible D gene (5 bases). There are 18 residues in the CDR3. Germline CDR1 is MNHNS and CDR2 is SASEGT. The V gene lost 4 bases and the J gene lost 2 bases, with 22 bases spanning the gap. This CDR3 is CASSGPLLGRGFTDTQYF. In DNA, the CDR3 is TGTGCCAGCAGTGGCCCTCTACTAGGCCGCGGATTCACAGATACGCAGTATTTT.

V and J are TRBV5-4 and TRBJ1-2; D is perhaps TRBD1 (6 bases). V was trimmed by 4 bases and J by 7 bases, leaving 17 bases between them. Germline V lookup: CDR1 SGHNT, CDR2 YYREEE (reference sequence). The CDR3 is 14 amino acids. CDR3 loop: CASSPGGGVAGYTF. In DNA, the CDR3 is TGTGCCAGCAGCCCGGGGGGCGGGGTGGCTGGCTACACCTTC.

V and J are TRBV7-9 and TRBJ2-3; a possible D gene is TRBD2 (6 bases). Trimming removed 2 bases at V and 1 base at J, with 16 bases between. Germline CDR1 SEHNR, CDR2 FQNEAQ (reference sequence). The CDR3 sequence is 17 residues long. CDR3 nucleotides: TGTGCCAGCAGCTTAAGTCAGGGCCAGCGGGGCACAGATACGCAGTATTTT. Protein product: CASSLSQGQRGTDTQYF.

This chain joins TRBV28 and TRBJ2-7; D may be TRBD1 (6 bases). This CDR3 comprises 15 residues. V lost 2 bases and J lost 0, with 11 bases in between. The germline V gene encodes CDR1 MDHEN and CDR2 SYDVKM. Here the CDR3 reads CASSLRGHVSYEQYF. The CDR3 nucleotides are TGTGCCAGCAGTTTAAGGGGACACGTCTCCTACGAGCAGTACTTC.

The chain links TRBV9 to TRBJ2-7; D is possibly TRBD2 (5 bases). The V gene's germline CDR1 is SGDLS and CDR2 YYNGEE. The V and J ends lost 2 bases and 5 bases respectively, with 14 bases between them. This CDR3 is 14 amino acids long. Written as DNA, the CDR3 is TGTGCCAGCAGCGTTGAGCCCGGGGAACACGAGCAGTACTTC. Translation gives CASSVEPGEHEQYF.

The count of this clone is one. The chain combines TRBV6-5 with TRBJ1-2; 10 bases agree with TRBD1. V gave up 5 bases and J gave up 4 bases; unmatched junction bases: 7. This CDR3 is built from 15 residues. CDR1 and CDR2 (germline): MNHEY, SVGAGI. CDR3 DNA sequence: TGTGCCAGCAGTATCTCCGGGACAGGGGCCTATGGCTACACCTTC. Its translation is CASSISGTGAYGYTF.